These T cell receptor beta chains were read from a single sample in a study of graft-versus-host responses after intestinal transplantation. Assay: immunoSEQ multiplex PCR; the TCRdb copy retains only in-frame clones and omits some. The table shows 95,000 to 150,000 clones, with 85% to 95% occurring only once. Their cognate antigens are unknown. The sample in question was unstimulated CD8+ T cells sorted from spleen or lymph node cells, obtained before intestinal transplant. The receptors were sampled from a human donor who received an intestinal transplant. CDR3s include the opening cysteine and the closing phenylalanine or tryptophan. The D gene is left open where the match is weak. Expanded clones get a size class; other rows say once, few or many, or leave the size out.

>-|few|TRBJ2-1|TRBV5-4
TGTGCCAGCAGCCAGATAAATAGCGGTCTGAACAATGAGCAGTTCTTC
CASSQINSGLNNEQFF
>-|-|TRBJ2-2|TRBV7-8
TGTGCCAGCAATCCCCCCGGGGAGCTGTTTTTT
CASNPPGELFF
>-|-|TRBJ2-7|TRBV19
TGTGCCAGTAGTATAGATAGACATAGCTACGAGCAGTACTTC
CASSIDRHSYEQYF
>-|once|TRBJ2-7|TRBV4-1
TGCGCCAGCAGCCAAGCGGGGCCAGGGAGCTCCTACGAGCAGTACTTC
CASSQAGPGSSYEQYF
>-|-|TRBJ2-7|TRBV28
TGTGCCAGCAGTTTATCGGCAGGTTCCTACGAGCAGTACTTC
CASSLSAGSYEQYF
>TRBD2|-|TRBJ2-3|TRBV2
TGTGCCAGCAGTGGCCGGACTAGCACGACCACAGATACGCAGTATTTT
CASSGRTSTTTDTQYF
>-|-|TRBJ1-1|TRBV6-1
TGTGCCAGCACTCCGAACACTGAAGCTTTCTTT
CASTPNTEAFF
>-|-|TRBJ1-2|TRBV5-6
TGTGCCAGCAGCTTGACAGCCTATGGCTACACCTTC
CASSLTAYGYTF
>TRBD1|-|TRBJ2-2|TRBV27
TGTGCCAGCAGTTTACTGTACAGGGGAAACACCGGGGAGCTGTTTTTT
CASSLLYRGNTGELFF
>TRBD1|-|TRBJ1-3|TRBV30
TGTGCCTGGAGTGTACGGGGACAGGAGGTATATTTT
CAWSVRGQEVYF
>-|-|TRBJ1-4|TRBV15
TGTGCCACCACAGCGGGGACTTTAATCGGGACTAATGAAAAACTGTTTTTT
CATTAGTLIGTNEKLFF
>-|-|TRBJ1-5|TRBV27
TGTGCCAGCAACCCGAGGGGGTCGGATCAGCCCCAGCATTTT
CASNPRGSDQPQHF
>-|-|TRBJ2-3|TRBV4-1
TGCGCCAGCAGCCAAGGGGGACGCCCAAACACCGATACGCAGTATTTT
CASSQGGRPNTDTQYF
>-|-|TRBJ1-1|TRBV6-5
TGTGCCAGTAGAACAGAGCCGAACACTGAAGCTTTCTTT
CASRTEPNTEAFF
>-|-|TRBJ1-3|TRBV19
TGTGCCAGTAGCAGGCAGGGTTGGGACCTCGGAAACACCATATATTTT
CASSRQGWDLGNTIYF
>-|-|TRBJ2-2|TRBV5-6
TGTGCCAGCAGCCGTTGGACCCTTACCGGGGAGCTGTTTTTT
CASSRWTLTGELFF
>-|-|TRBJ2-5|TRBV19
TGTGCCAGTAGTGCGGAGGGGGGGGAGACCCAGTACTTC
CASSAEGGETQYF
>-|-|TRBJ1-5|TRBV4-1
TGCGCCAGCAGCCAGAGGGTCGACGGGGGAAATCAGCCCCAGCATTTT
CASSQRVDGGNQPQHF
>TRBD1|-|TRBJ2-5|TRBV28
TGTGCCAGCAGTTATCAGGGGGCGAGGGAGACCCAGTACTTC
CASSYQGARETQYF
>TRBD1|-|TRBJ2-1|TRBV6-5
TGTGCCAGCAGTTCGACAGGGAACTCCTACAATGAGCAGTTCTTC
CASSSTGNSYNEQFF
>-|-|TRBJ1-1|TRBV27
TGTGCCAGCAGTTTATTTGGGGGGAAGGACACTGAAGCTTTCTTT
CASSLFGGKDTEAFF
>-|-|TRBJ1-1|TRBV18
TGTGCCAGCTCACCGACCACCATCATCTGGGCGGGGGGGAACACTGAAGCTTTCTTT
CASSPTTIIWAGGNTEAFF
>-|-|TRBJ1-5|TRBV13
TGTGCCAGCAGCTTAGGTCCGAGCAATCAGCCCCAGCATTTT
CASSLGPSNQPQHF
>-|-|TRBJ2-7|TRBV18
TGTGCCAGCTCACCATTCCGAAACTCCTACGAGCAGTACTTC
CASSPFRNSYEQYF
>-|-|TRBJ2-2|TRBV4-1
TGCGCCAGCAGCCTATACATCGGGGCAAACACCGGGGAGCTGTTTTTT
CASSLYIGANTGELFF
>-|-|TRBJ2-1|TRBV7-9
TGTGCCAGCAGCCAAGGTAATGGCAATGAGCAGTTCTTC
CASSQGNGNEQFF
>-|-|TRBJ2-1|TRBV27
TGTGCCAGCAGTTTATGGGGGGACGGCTACAATGAGCAGTTCTTC
CASSLWGDGYNEQFF
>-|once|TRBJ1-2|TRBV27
TGTGCCAGCAGTTTATCGAGTCGAGAGGGCTACACCTTC
CASSLSSREGYTF
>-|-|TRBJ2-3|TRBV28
TGTGCCAGCAGTTTAGCGGCAGATACGCAGTATTTT
CASSLAADTQYF
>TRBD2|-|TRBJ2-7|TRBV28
TGTGCCAGCAGTTATTTTGCCTTCGAGCGGGAGGTATCCTACGAGCAGTACTTC
CASSYFAFEREVSYEQYF
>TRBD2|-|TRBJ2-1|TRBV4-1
TGCGCCAGCAGCCCTGTTAGCGGGAGGTTCGACGAGCAGTTCTTC
CASSPVSGRFDEQFF
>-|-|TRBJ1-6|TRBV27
TGTGCCAGCAGTTTATCCTTTCAGGGGCCCCGGTCACCCCTCCACTTT
CASSLSFQGPRSPLHF
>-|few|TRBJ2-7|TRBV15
TGTGCCACCAGCAGAGGAGCCTCCTACGAGCAGTACTTC
CATSRGASYEQYF
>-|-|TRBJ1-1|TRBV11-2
TGTGCCAGCAGCACAGGACGGAGCATGAACACTGAAGCTTTCTTT
CASSTGRSMNTEAFF
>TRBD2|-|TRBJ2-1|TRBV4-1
TGCGCCAGCAATAGCGGGAGTGGGTCCTACAATGAGCAGTTCTTC
CASNSGSGSYNEQFF
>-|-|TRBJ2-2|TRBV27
TGTGCCAGCAGTTTCCCTGGACTCACCGGGGAGCTGTTTTTT
CASSFPGLTGELFF
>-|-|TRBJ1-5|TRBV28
TGTGCCAGCAGTTTGCACAGTAGCAATCAGCCCCAGCATTTT
CASSLHSSNQPQHF
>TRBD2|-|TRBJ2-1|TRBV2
TGTGCCAGCAGTTGGACTAGCGGGGCGAATGAGCAGTTCTTC
CASSWTSGANEQFF
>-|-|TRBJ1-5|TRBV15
TGTGCCACCTGGGGACGGGACAATCAGCCCCAGCATTTT
CATWGRDNQPQHF
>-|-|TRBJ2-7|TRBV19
TGTGCCAGTAGTATAGCCAGGGGCCACGAGCAGTACTTC
CASSIARGHEQYF
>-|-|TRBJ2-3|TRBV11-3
TGTGCCAGCAGCTTAGACGGGGAGACTAGCACAGATACGCAGTATTTT
CASSLDGETSTDTQYF
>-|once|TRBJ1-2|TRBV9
TGTGCCAGCAGCTTCCGACAGAACTATGGCTACACCTTC
CASSFRQNYGYTF